Sequencing of this TCR beta chain was carried out in a study of blood T cell repertoires in COVID-19 (dated by TCRdb to 2018 to 2020). Some background on the complete study: Samples from collaborators originated in the United States, Italy and Spain and spanned both the acute and convalescent phases of COVID-19. The prospective study material was composed of cDNA or gDNA derived from T cells, B-cell-depleted T cells, or PBMCs. The dataset comprised deeply sampled blood TCRbeta repertoires from subjects exposed to, actively infected with, or recovered from COVID-19. The repertoires were made available in a free public database intended to serve as a resource for research on the immune response to SARS-CoV-2. The samples were drawn from two sources: the first 160 participants of the ongoing ImmuneRACE study, and over 1,000 subjects contributed by 6 global collaborators. Sample metadata almost always included a de-identified subject ID, COVID-19 status, age in years and sex. Where available, HLA class I and class II types were obtained from metadata supplied by the sample provider rather than from assay-based typing.

Ends trimmed: V by 8 bases, J by 0 bases; bases unmatched to a gene: 4. CDR1 SGHVS and CDR2 FNYEAQ were looked up in the germline V gene. The CDR3, cysteine through phenylalanine, is 14 amino acids long. The only DNA kept is the CDR3, 42 bases in frame from the first base. Whole blood was collected in K2EDTA tubes by collaborating institutions according to the institutions' own protocols. For TCRbeta analysis, collaborators shipped samples in one of three forms: frozen whole blood, isolated PBMCs, or DNA extracted from either of those sample types. TCRbeta CDR3 regions were amplified from genomic DNA using the immunoSEQ Assay, a bias-controlled multiplex PCR. From the authors' description of their analysis: Nucleated cell counts per sample were estimated from amplification of reference gene primers within the assay. Sequence reads were collapsed and filtered to measure the absolute abundance of every unique TCRbeta CDR3 rearrangement. For each sample, productive Simpson clonality was calculated as the square root of Simpson's diversity index over productive rearrangements. Sourced from immuneACCESS, this table was stored by TCRdb with only in-frame sequences that have V and J called. A share of the clones is absent; for the studies checked, an unresolved V gene accounts for under half, and the remainder has no known explanation. The V and J calls and clone size were taken over from that table, and D and trimming were inferred from the DNA. For this sample there are 300,000 to 450,000 clones; about 85% appear just once. The ten largest clones represent around 3.4% of the sample.

Comments on this clone: Its recognized antigen is unknown. Base qualities were left out, and no much larger clone turns up one base away.

The investigation overall reported the following: How much clinical and demographic metadata was included differed by source and by participant, and the metadata was provided uncurated.

Sequences were obtained from peripheral blood. The rearrangement combines TRBV7-6 with TRBJ2-1, and TRBD1 aligns with 7 junction nucleotides. This TCR derives from a woman under 30 with acute or convalescent COVID-19. The CDR3 protein is CASSTGSSYNEQFF. The sequenced DNA is TGTGCCAGCTCGACAGGGAGCTCCTACAATGAGCAGTTCTTC.